This T cell receptor (beta chain) came from a study of T cells in localized non-small cell lung cancer (dated by TCRdb to the early 2020s). Study-level background: Comparing tumors with uninvolved tumor-adjacent lungs, the study looked at the T cell repertoires of 200 to 250 patients with early-stage NSCLC. NSCLC patients had a mean age of roughly 64 years, and more than 120 were male and around 110 female. All 240 or so NSCLC patients in the cohort were treatment-naive and had localized lung tumors that were resected.

Of note for this clone: The antigen it binds to is not known. No much larger clonotype is one base removed from it; base qualities were not supplied.

Results the study describes overall, beyond this receptor: Higher T cell density in blood was associated with longer overall survival, whereas higher clonality in adjacent lung was associated with shorter survival. Since the design was exploratory, TCR variables were selected using unadjusted p-values with no false-discovery rate correction. The highest T cell clonality was observed in uninvolved tumor-adjacent lung, where clonality exceeded that of tumor, suggesting that antigenic responses were more focused in uninvolved tumor-adjacent lung. Because multi-region tumor sequencing was not done, intratumor heterogeneity could not be ruled out. A median of around 62 of the top 100 tumor clones turned up in the paired uninvolved adjacent lung, and some 28 of those clones also ranked among the top 100 of that same adjacent lung.

At diagnosis, tumor, uninvolved tumor-adjacent lung and peripheral blood were collected and then preserved as a mix of FFPE and fresh-frozen material. Blood samples were analyzed as peripheral blood mononuclear cells for TCR repertoire profiling. There are 12 amino acids in the CDR3, from cysteine to phenylalanine inclusive. Only CDR3 DNA remains: 36 bases, in frame from the first base. V is clipped by 2 bases and J by 6 bases, and the sequence between their germline boundaries is 8 bases long. The germline V gene supplies CDR1 KGHSY and CDR2 FQNENV. The immunoSEQ Assay was used to sequence TCR beta CDR3 regions from DNA. Regarding the original processing steps: T cell density was computed as TCR beta template counts normalized to usable DNA estimated by amplifying housekeeping genes. Using the preseqR package, richness was estimated by extrapolating to 120,000 templates for tissue samples and 400,000 templates for PBMC samples. Clonality was defined as one minus Pielou's evenness. To identify tissue-enriched TCRs, differential abundance testing was run on productive amino-acid clonotypes with a minimum total count of 5 and an alpha of 0.1. The Jaccard Index and the Morisita Overlap Index were used to measure repertoire overlap between compartments. TCR beta CDR3s were clustered by GLIPH together with public tetramer-defined viral CDR3s, and at least three viral sequences plus V-gene enrichment were required for viral motifs. TCRdb holds this immuneACCESS table with in-frame rearrangements only. Some clones are missing; in checked studies, unresolved V genes explain under half, and the rest has no known cause. Clone size and the V and J calls come from that table; the DNA yielded D and trimming. The sample data list about 11,000 clones, and 90% of these were observed just once. Together, the top ten hold roughly 15% of the sample.

The V and J genes are TRBV16 and TRBJ2-7, with no reliable assignment of the D segment. The TCR sequence derives from a male donor aged 60 or over with stage III lung adenocarcinoma. Sequenced material: peripheral blood, taken before any cancer treatment. The CDR3 here reads CASSQPLSEQYF. The DNA sequence is as follows: TGTGCCAGCAGCCAACCCCTTTCCGAGCAGTACTTC.